The present TCR beta chain was sequenced within a study of blood T cell repertoires in COVID-19. As for the study in general: Samples representing acute and convalescent COVID-19 were sourced from the United States, Italy and Spain. In each case, the material was cDNA or gDNA derived from T cells, B-cell-depleted T cells, or PBMCs.

Measured with immunoSEQ multiplex PCR; TCRdb has only the in-frame clones, and not every one. The repertoire includes hundreds of thousands of clones, around 87% of them detected once, and over 6% sits in the top ten. Seattle patient enrollment occurred during active infection, with longitudinal follow-up thereafter. In germline, CDR1 is KGHSH, CDR2 LQKENI. V lost 1 base and J 5 bases, leaving 11 bases between the germline ends. The CDR3 runs to 14 residues. The receptor was derived from a woman aged 45-59 years with COVID-19, enrolled during active disease. The sequencing sample was made of peripheral blood. The chain carries TRBV18 and TRBJ1-1; maybe TRBD1 (5 bases). CDR3 sequence: CASSPLTAQTEAFF. The CDR3 DNA follows: TGTGCCAGCTCACCACTGACAGCCCAAACTGAAGCTTTCTTT.